This T cell receptor (beta chain) was sequenced for a study of early T cells in non-severe SARS-CoV-2 infection. Study in general: Sequenced bulk RNA came from whole blood that was unsorted, and chains were unpaired.

A single count supports this clonotype. Its antigen is currently unknown. Unique molecular identifiers were affixed to single, distinct cDNA molecules. TCRdb re-derived calls from the 5' RACE reads in MiXCR, one entry per CDR3 protein. The profile shows around 92,000 distinct CDR3 sequences, about 10% of them singletons. V was clipped by 0 bases and J by 2 bases; unmatched bases: 1. CDR1 is SGHRS and CDR2 is YFSETQ in the germline V gene. This CDR3 has 15 residues. Overall study findings and caveats: Matches to VDJdb favored anti-spike CD8 responses and missed private and CD4 specificities.

The TCR originated in an adult who was a healthcare worker with PCR-confirmed SARS-CoV-2 infection or an uninfected control (not recorded which). V gene TRBV5-1 combines with J gene TRBJ2-2; TRBD1 agrees at 7 bases. Sequencing was done on a sample of whole blood. CDR3 loop: CASSLGDRNTGELFF. The CDR3 coding sequence is TGCGCCAGCAGCTTGGGGGACAGAAACACCGGGGAGCTGTTTTTT.